This is a list of T cell receptor beta chains from one sample in a study of shared clonotypes between healthy human individuals. Here immunoSEQ multiplex PCR was the method, and the copy in TCRdb shows in-frame clones only, minus some. The profile shows about 580,000 clones, 95% to 98% of them singletons. Material for sequencing was naive CD8+ T cells sorted from blood. The receptors were gathered from a man younger than 40 in good health. CDR3s include the opening cysteine and the closing phenylalanine or tryptophan. Each record gives: clone size, D gene, V gene, J gene, CDR3 protein, CDR3 DNA. The D gene is left open where the match is weak. Not every row has a clone size; where given, it reads once, few, many or a size class.

clone size: NA
D gene: TRBD2
V gene: TRBV13
J gene: TRBJ2-1
CDR3 protein: CASRVAGGKPNEQFF
CDR3 DNA: TGTGCCAGCAGAGTAGCGGGCGGAAAACCCAATGAGCAGTTCTTC

clone size: NA
D gene: NA
V gene: TRBV2
J gene: TRBJ1-3
CDR3 protein: CASSGGVAGNTIYF
CDR3 DNA: TGTGCCAGCAGTGGCGGGGTGGCTGGAAACACCATATATTTT

clone size: NA
D gene: NA
V gene: TRBV4-1
J gene: TRBJ1-1
CDR3 protein: CASSHPGQIITEAFF
CDR3 DNA: TGCGCCAGCAGCCATCCAGGACAGATTATCACTGAAGCTTTCTTT

clone size: NA
D gene: TRBD1
V gene: TRBV13
J gene: TRBJ2-7
CDR3 protein: CASSHLGTGFYEQYF
CDR3 DNA: TGTGCCAGCAGCCACCTTGGGACAGGATTCTACGAGCAGTACTTC

clone size: NA
D gene: TRBD1
V gene: TRBV11-1
J gene: TRBJ2-1
CDR3 protein: CASSSSGTGYNEQFF
CDR3 DNA: TGTGCCAGCAGTTCAAGCGGGACAGGGTACAATGAGCAGTTCTTC

clone size: NA
D gene: NA
V gene: TRBV10-2
J gene: TRBJ2-1
CDR3 protein: CASSAWRKAGDEQFF
CDR3 DNA: TGCGCCAGCAGTGCATGGAGGAAGGCCGGTGATGAGCAGTTCTTC

clone size: NA
D gene: NA
V gene: TRBV2
J gene: TRBJ2-1
CDR3 protein: CAILEYNEQFF
CDR3 DNA: TGTGCCATACTAGAATACAATGAGCAGTTCTTC

clone size: NA
D gene: NA
V gene: TRBV7-9
J gene: TRBJ2-5
CDR3 protein: CASSFLREKETQYF
CDR3 DNA: TGTGCCAGCAGCTTCCTCAGGGAGAAAGAGACCCAGTACTTC

clone size: NA
D gene: TRBD1
V gene: TRBV27
J gene: TRBJ2-1
CDR3 protein: CASSLGQGSYNEQFF
CDR3 DNA: TGTGCCAGCAGTCTCGGACAGGGGTCATACAATGAGCAGTTCTTC

clone size: NA
D gene: NA
V gene: TRBV29-1
J gene: TRBJ1-1
CDR3 protein: CSVGGLTEAFF
CDR3 DNA: TGCAGCGTGGGGGGGCTTACTGAAGCTTTCTTT

clone size: NA
D gene: NA
V gene: TRBV5-1
J gene: TRBJ2-7
CDR3 protein: CASSLGGSHEQYF
CDR3 DNA: TGCGCCAGCAGCTTGGGGGGCTCCCACGAGCAGTACTTC

clone size: NA
D gene: NA
V gene: TRBV4-2
J gene: TRBJ2-7
CDR3 protein: CASSQVADFQSYEQYF
CDR3 DNA: TGTGCCAGCAGCCAAGTTGCAGACTTCCAGTCCTACGAGCAGTACTTC

clone size: NA
D gene: TRBD1
V gene: TRBV11-2
J gene: TRBJ2-7
CDR3 protein: CASSLWDRAGEQYF
CDR3 DNA: TGTGCCAGCAGCTTATGGGACAGGGCGGGTGAGCAGTACTTC

clone size: NA
D gene: NA
V gene: TRBV7-9
J gene: TRBJ2-3
CDR3 protein: CASRFMFGQGGTDTQYF
CDR3 DNA: TGTGCCAGCAGATTCATGTTCGGGCAGGGGGGAACAGATACGCAGTATTTT

clone size: NA
D gene: NA
V gene: TRBV19
J gene: TRBJ1-1
CDR3 protein: CASSWGRLEAFF
CDR3 DNA: TGTGCCAGTAGTTGGGGCAGGCTGGAAGCTTTCTTT

clone size: NA
D gene: NA
V gene: TRBV7-9
J gene: TRBJ1-3
CDR3 protein: CASSLSTAPSGNTIYF
CDR3 DNA: TGTGCCAGCAGCTTAAGCACGGCACCCTCTGGAAACACCATATATTTT

clone size: few
D gene: NA
V gene: TRBV4-1
J gene: TRBJ1-5
CDR3 protein: CASSQAPGGGDQPQHF
CDR3 DNA: TGCGCCAGCAGCCAAGCCCCTGGGGGAGGGGATCAGCCCCAGCATTTT

clone size: once
D gene: NA
V gene: TRBV29-1
J gene: TRBJ1-4
CDR3 protein: CSVAGFGEKLFF
CDR3 DNA: TGCAGCGTTGCGGGATTCGGAGAAAAACTGTTTTTT

clone size: NA
D gene: NA
V gene: TRBV27
J gene: TRBJ2-7
CDR3 protein: CASSFLLGPYEQYF
CDR3 DNA: TGTGCCAGCAGCTTTCTCCTCGGTCCCTACGAGCAGTACTTC

clone size: NA
D gene: TRBD2
V gene: TRBV4-1
J gene: TRBJ2-7
CDR3 protein: CASSQDMIAGGPGLREQYF
CDR3 DNA: TGCGCCAGCAGCCAAGATATGATAGCGGGAGGGCCTGGGTTACGCGAGCAGTACTTC

clone size: NA
D gene: NA
V gene: TRBV7-8
J gene: TRBJ2-2
CDR3 protein: CASSLDILVSAGELFF
CDR3 DNA: TGTGCCAGCAGCTTAGACATTCTAGTTTCGGCCGGGGAGCTGTTTTTT

clone size: NA
D gene: NA
V gene: TRBV7-2
J gene: TRBJ2-3
CDR3 protein: CASSLAWRRTTDTQYF
CDR3 DNA: TGTGCCAGCAGCTTAGCCTGGCGGAGGACCACAGATACGCAGTATTTT

clone size: NA
D gene: TRBD2
V gene: TRBV27
J gene: TRBJ2-3
CDR3 protein: CASSPRTSGITDTQYF
CDR3 DNA: TGTGCCAGCAGTCCACGGACTAGCGGGATTACAGATACGCAGTATTTT

clone size: NA
D gene: NA
V gene: TRBV5-1
J gene: TRBJ2-4
CDR3 protein: CASSLASAMDIQYF
CDR3 DNA: TGCGCCAGCAGCTTGGCTAGCGCAATGGACATTCAGTACTTC

clone size: NA
D gene: NA
V gene: TRBV5-6
J gene: TRBJ2-1
CDR3 protein: CATTLGRTYNEQFF
CDR3 DNA: TGTGCCACAACCCTCGGACGTACGTACAATGAGCAGTTCTTC

clone size: NA
D gene: TRBD1
V gene: TRBV28
J gene: TRBJ1-5
CDR3 protein: CASSWTGGPNQPQHF
CDR3 DNA: TGTGCCAGCAGCTGGACAGGCGGCCCCAATCAGCCCCAGCATTTT

clone size: NA
D gene: TRBD2
V gene: TRBV7-6
J gene: TRBJ2-2
CDR3 protein: CASSFGAGMAGELFF
CDR3 DNA: TGTGCCAGCAGCTTCGGAGCGGGGATGGCCGGGGAGCTGTTTTTT

clone size: NA
D gene: TRBD1
V gene: TRBV4-1
J gene: TRBJ2-7
CDR3 protein: CASSQGQGAYYEQYF
CDR3 DNA: TGCGCCAGCAGCCAGGGACAGGGGGCTTACTACGAGCAGTACTTC

clone size: few
D gene: NA
V gene: TRBV5-6
J gene: TRBJ2-7
CDR3 protein: CASSLQGKQYF
CDR3 DNA: TGTGCCAGCAGCTTGCAGGGGAAGCAGTACTTC

clone size: NA
D gene: NA
V gene: TRBV6-1
J gene: TRBJ1-2
CDR3 protein: CASSAIEPSNYGYTF
CDR3 DNA: TGTGCCAGCAGCGCGATCGAACCCTCTAACTATGGCTACACCTTC

clone size: NA
D gene: NA
V gene: TRBV7-6
J gene: TRBJ1-1
CDR3 protein: CASSLGTASNTEAFF
CDR3 DNA: TGTGCCAGCAGCTTAGGGACAGCGTCGAACACTGAAGCTTTCTTT

clone size: NA
D gene: NA
V gene: TRBV6-4
J gene: TRBJ1-5
CDR3 protein: CASSAREIQHF
CDR3 DNA: TGTGCCAGCAGTGCACGGGAGATTCAGCATTTT

clone size: NA
D gene: NA
V gene: TRBV11-2
J gene: TRBJ2-3
CDR3 protein: CASSLRFDRTDTQYF
CDR3 DNA: TGTGCCAGCAGCTTGCGTTTTGACCGCACAGATACGCAGTATTTT

clone size: NA
D gene: NA
V gene: TRBV9
J gene: TRBJ1-5
CDR3 protein: CASSVQEGVRSNQPQHF
CDR3 DNA: TGTGCCAGCAGCGTACAGGAGGGAGTTCGTAGCAATCAGCCCCAGCATTTT

clone size: NA
D gene: NA
V gene: TRBV7-9
J gene: TRBJ2-7
CDR3 protein: CASSPPRQGFEQYF
CDR3 DNA: TGTGCCAGCAGCCCCCCTCGGCAGGGCTTCGAGCAGTACTTC

clone size: NA
D gene: NA
V gene: TRBV29-1
J gene: TRBJ2-2
CDR3 protein: CSVLGPNTGELFF
CDR3 DNA: TGCAGCGTTTTAGGTCCGAACACCGGGGAGCTGTTTTTT

clone size: once
D gene: NA
V gene: TRBV7-2
J gene: TRBJ2-1
CDR3 protein: CASSRTGRNEQFF
CDR3 DNA: TGTGCCAGCAGCCGCACGGGGCGCAATGAGCAGTTCTTC

clone size: NA
D gene: NA
V gene: TRBV11-2
J gene: TRBJ2-7
CDR3 protein: CASSIGTAGYEQYF
CDR3 DNA: TGTGCCAGCAGCATCGGGACAGCGGGCTACGAGCAGTACTTC

clone size: once
D gene: TRBD2
V gene: TRBV13
J gene: TRBJ2-3
CDR3 protein: CASSPRGLAGASGAQYF
CDR3 DNA: TGTGCCAGCAGCCCCAGGGGACTAGCGGGAGCCTCAGGGGCGCAGTATTTT

clone size: NA
D gene: NA
V gene: TRBV25-1
J gene: TRBJ2-7
CDR3 protein: CASSDQTYEQYF
CDR3 DNA: TGTGCCAGCAGTGATCAAACCTACGAGCAGTACTTC